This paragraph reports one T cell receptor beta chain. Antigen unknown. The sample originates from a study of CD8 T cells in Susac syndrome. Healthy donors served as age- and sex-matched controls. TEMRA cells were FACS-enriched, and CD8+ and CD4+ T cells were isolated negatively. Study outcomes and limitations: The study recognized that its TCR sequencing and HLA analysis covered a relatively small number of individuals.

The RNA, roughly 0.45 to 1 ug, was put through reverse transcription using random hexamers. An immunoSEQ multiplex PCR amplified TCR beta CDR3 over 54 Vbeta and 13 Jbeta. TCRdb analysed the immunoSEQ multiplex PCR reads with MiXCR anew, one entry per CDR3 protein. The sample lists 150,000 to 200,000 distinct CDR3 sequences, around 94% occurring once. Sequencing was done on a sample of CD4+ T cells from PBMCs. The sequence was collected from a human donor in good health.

The CDR3 DNA is TGTGCCAGCAGCCATGCGACTGGGGCCAACGTCCTGACTTTC. Its translation is CASSHATGANVLTF. The rearrangement joins TRBV7-9 to TRBJ2-6; D gene unclear. There are 14 residues in the CDR3. Germline V gene sequence: CDR1 SEHNR, CDR2 FQNEAQ (reference sequence). V was clipped by 5 bases and J by 2 bases, with 7 bases between them.